This entry lists 15 T cell receptor beta chains sequenced from one sample in a study of beta chain features in type 1 diabetes (dated by TCRdb to between 2018 and 2020). Summary of the overall study and its limitations: A moderate but significant shortening of TCRB CDR3 length was observed in type 1 diabetes patients in all four CD4+ subsets.

Receptors were amplified or captured by the immunoSEQ multiplex PCR assay. The entire isolated RNA was reverse transcribed using the High Capacity cDNA Reverse Transcription Kit, and thus expressed TCRB transcripts were sequenced. Entries here come from immuneACCESS through TCRdb and include only in-frame sequences with V and J called. Some clones fail to appear in such tables; in the studies checked, an unresolved V gene covers under half of the shortfall, and the cause of the remainder is unknown. This sample holds a few hundred thousand clones; roughly a tenth were observed only once. The ten largest account for roughly 0.54% of the sample. These receptors' antigens are unknown. Specimen: central memory CD4+ T cells from blood. These TCRs come from a young man with type 1 diabetes.

This clone was found a few times. J is TRBJ2-7 and V is TRBV6-5, with a tentative D call TRBD2 (6 bases). V was shortened by 10 bases and J by 6 bases, with 16 bases between the two germline ends. CDR3 size: 12 residues. Germline V gene sequence: CDR1 MNHEY, CDR2 SVGAGI. CDR3 amino acids: CATSRGLGEQYF. The CDR3 DNA reads as TGTGCCACCTCGCGGGGTTTAGGCGAGCAGTACTTC.

This clone occurred many times. The V call is TRBV28, the J call TRBJ2-7; TRBD2 is a possible D gene (6 bases). The germline CDR1 and CDR2 sequences are MDHEN and SYDVKM. CDR3 size: 17 residues. V dropped 4 bases and J dropped 1 base, with 20 bases sitting between them. CDR3 residues: CASSSPSGGPISYEQYF. The CDR3 nucleotides read TGTGCCAGCAGTTCCCCGTCAGGAGGGCCAATATCCTACGAGCAGTACTTC.

This clone was counted ten times or more. This rearrangement joins TRBV6-4 to TRBJ2-1, with 7 bases identical to TRBD1. The CDR3 length is 17 residues. V lost 0 bases and J lost 6; bases outside the gene matches: 11. From germline, CDR1 is MRHNA and CDR2 SNTAGT. CDR3 nucleotides: TGTGCCAGCAGTGACTCGCCTGGGACAGTCAGAAGCAATGAGCAGTTCTTC. Translation: CASSDSPGTVRSNEQFF.

This clone was counted many times. The V and J genes are TRBV15 and TRBJ2-7; 12 nucleotides match TRBD2. CDR3 length: 15 residues. Germline-derived CDR1 and CDR2 are LNHNV and YYDKDF (reference sequence). The V gene end was trimmed by 5 bases and the J gene end by 5 bases; junction bases not matched to a gene: 7. CDR3 bases: TGTGCCACCAGCCCCCGACTAGCGGGAGCCCACGAGCAGTACTTC. Its protein is CATSPRLAGAHEQYF. The complete variable domain, with remaining parts taken from reference TRBV15 and TRBJ2-7, reads DAMVIQNPRYQVTQFGKPVTLSCSQTLNHNVMYWYQQKSSQAPKLLFHYYDKDFNNEADTPDNFQSRRPNTSFCFLDIRSPGLGDTAMYLCATSPRLAGAHEQYFGPGTRLTVT.

This clone turned up a few times. The CDR3: CANRLAWDTGELFF. CDR3 DNA sequence: TGTGCCAACAGACTAGCTTGGGACACCGGGGAGCTGTTTTTT. V usage is TRBV6-1 and J usage is TRBJ2-2; 7 bases agree with TRBD2. Germline trimming cut 10 bases from V and 3 bases from J; bases unmatched to any gene: 8. The CDR3 is 14 residues long. From germline, CDR1 is MNHNS and CDR2 SASEGT.

This clone appeared a few times. CDR3 coding DNA: TGCAGCGTTGCAGACATACAGGGGCGCGGCACTGAAGCTTTCTTT. This codes for CSVADIQGRGTEAFF. The J gene is TRBJ1-1, the V gene TRBV29-1, with 7 positions matching TRBD1. With V trimmed by 4 bases and J by 4 bases, 12 bases remained unmatched. Looked up from germline, CDR1 is SQVTM and CDR2 is ANQGSEA. The CDR3 loop spans 15 amino acids.

This clone came up a few times. Its ends do not fully match the called genes, so a read error is possible. The chain joins TRBV10-3 to TRBJ2-3, with TRBD2 matching 8 bases. From germline, CDR1 is ENHRY and CDR2 SYGVKD. CDR3 length: 14 amino acids. The CDR3 sequence: CASSPSTSADTQYF. The DNA of the CDR3 is TGTGCCAGCAGTCCATCGACTAGCGCGGATACGCAGTATTTT.

This clone appeared many times. The rearrangement joins TRBV28 to TRBJ2-1, with 11 bases that match TRBD1. The germline gives CDR1 MDHEN, CDR2 SYDVKM. Unmatched junction bases numbered 4, after V lost 4 bases and J lost 8 bases. The CDR3 contains 14 residues. The CDR3 region has the DNA TGTGCCAGCAGTTACCAGGACAGGGGGCATGAGCAGTTCTTC. Encoded protein: CASSYQDRGHEQFF.

The rearrangement links TRBV6-1 to TRBJ2-2, with 7 bases identical to TRBD1. The CDR3 spans 15 residues. Germline CDR1 MNHNS, CDR2 SASEGT. V lost 4 bases and J lost 0; bases outside the gene matches: 2. Here the CDR3 DNA reads TGTGCCAGCAGTGCCCAGGGGGCGAACACCGGGGAGCTGTTTTTT. This codes for CASSAQGANTGELFF.

The rearrangement joins TRBV15 to TRBJ2-1; D uncertain. Germline CDR1 LNHNV, CDR2 YYDKDF (reference sequence). V lost 0 bases to trimming and J lost 8 bases, with 8 bases between them. This CDR3 contains 13 residues. CDR3 sequence (DNA): TGTGCCACCAGCAGAGATCAGGACGATGAGCAGTTCTTC. This gives the protein CATSRDQDDEQFF.

The chain carries TRBV2 and TRBJ1-5; a possible D gene is TRBD1 (5 bases). Germline CDR1 reads SNHLY; CDR2 reads FYNNEI. The CDR3 loop spans 12 amino acids. Trimming stripped 5 bases from V and 7 bases from J, with 9 bases between. Here the CDR3 reads CASSSGNQPQHF. CDR3 DNA: TGTGCCAGCAGTTCAGGGAACCAGCCCCAGCATTTT.

Notes on this clone: Other nucleotide sequences in the sample specify the same CDR3. The chain combines TRBV20-1 with TRBJ2-7, with a possible D match to TRBD1 (6 bases). The V gene's germline CDR1 is DFQATT and CDR2 SNEGSKA (reference sequence). The CDR3 spans 11 residues. V shed 5 bases and J shed 5 bases, with 10 bases lying between them. CDR3 loop: CSAAQGNEQYF. In nucleotides, the CDR3 is TGCAGTGCTGCTCAGGGGAACGAGCAGTACTTC.

This chain links TRBV5-4 with TRBJ2-3; no definite D call. Germline CDR1 reads SGHNT; CDR2 reads YYREEE (reference sequence). V lost 4 bases and J lost 4, with 4 bases in between. This CDR3 is 11 amino acids long. The CDR3 sequence is CASSVADTQYF. DNA of the CDR3: TGTGCCAGCAGCGTCGCAGATACGCAGTATTTT. The full variable domain, in which reference TRBV5-4 and TRBJ2-3 provide the parts outside the CDR3, is ETGVTQSPTHLIKTRGQQVTLRCSSQSGHNTVSWYQQALGQGPQFIFQYYREEENGRGNFPPRFSGLQFPNYSSELNVNALELDDSALYLCASSVADTQYFGPGTRLTVL.

This clone appeared a few times. The V call is TRBV9, the J call TRBJ2-7, with 10 positions matching TRBD2. Germline loops: CDR1 SGDLS, CDR2 YYNGEE. The V gene end was trimmed by 0 bases and the J gene end by 3 bases; junction bases not matched to a gene: 9. The CDR3 runs to 17 residues. CDR3 sequence: CASSVGAGGPNGYEQYF. CDR3 in DNA: TGTGCCAGCAGCGTAGGAGCGGGAGGGCCGAATGGCTACGAGCAGTACTTC.

The genes are TRBV2 and TRBJ2-7; D gene ambiguous. The CDR3 totals 11 residues. Germline lookup yields CDR1 SNHLY and CDR2 FYNNEI. Deletions cut 4 bases from V and 3 bases from J, with 4 bases between. The DNA for the CDR3 is TGTGCCAGCAGTGGATACTACGAGCAGTACTTC. Protein: CASSGYYEQYF.